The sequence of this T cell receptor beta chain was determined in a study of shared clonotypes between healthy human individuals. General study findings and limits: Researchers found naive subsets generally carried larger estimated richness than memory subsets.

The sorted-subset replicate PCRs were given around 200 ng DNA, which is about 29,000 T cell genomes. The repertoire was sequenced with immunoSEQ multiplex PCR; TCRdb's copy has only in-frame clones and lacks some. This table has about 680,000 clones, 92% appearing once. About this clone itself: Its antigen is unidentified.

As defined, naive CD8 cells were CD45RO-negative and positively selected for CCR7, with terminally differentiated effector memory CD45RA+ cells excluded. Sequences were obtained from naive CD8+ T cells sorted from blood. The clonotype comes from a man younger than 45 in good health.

CDR3 sequence: CASSLAPGWTSTNYGYTF. The CDR3 DNA is TGTGCCAGCAGCTTAGCACCGGGGTGGACATCGACTAACTATGGCTACACCTTC. This rearrangement joins TRBV11-2 to TRBJ1-2; D possibly corresponds to TRBD1 (5 bases). Germline loops: CDR1 SGHAT, CDR2 FQNNGV. Trimming pared 1 base from V and 0 bases from J, leaving 18 bases between. The CDR3 contains 18 residues.